This entry lists 17 T cell receptor beta chains sequenced from one sample in a study of blood T cells in healthy people across ages. Alongside a J-beta primer mix, a sample-barcoded 5' primer served in a second PCR lasting roughly 7 to 11 cycles. TCRdb processed the 5' RACE reads anew with MiXCR; each CDR3 protein has one entry. There are about 900,000 distinct CDR3 sequences in the sample; roughly 43% occur only once, and 13% lies in the top ten. The sample comprised blood. Receptor source: a man under 40 in good health.

This clonotype was seen ten or more times. The chain employs TRBV20-1 and TRBJ1-2, with TRBD1 as a possible D gene (5 bases). This CDR3 has 15 amino acids. V gave up 3 bases and J gave up 5 bases, with 19 bases separating them. Germline V CDR1 and CDR2: DFQATT, SNEGSKA (reference sequence). Written as DNA, the CDR3 is TGCAGTGCTAGCACTCCCGGGACGGCTCTTTATGGCTACACCTTC. Protein sequence: CSASTPGTALYGYTF.

In its sample, this clonotype was seen a few times. The chain uses TRBV11-2 and TRBJ2-5; D is undetermined. There are 15 residues in the CDR3. Trimming left V 4 bases short and J 5 bases short, with 17 bases between. The germline gives CDR1 SGHAT, CDR2 FQNNGV. This chain's CDR3 is CASSSRILVSETQYF. CDR3 DNA: TGTGCCAGCAGCTCCAGAATTCTGGTGTCGGAGACCCAGTACTTC.

This clonotype was counted ten times or more. The chain is built from TRBV27 and TRBJ2-5, with 9 bases that match TRBD1. Germline CDR1 is MNHEY and CDR2 is SMNVEV (reference sequence). V was pared by 7 bases and J by 7 bases, with 16 bases of the junction left unmatched. The CDR3 is 16 amino acids. The CDR3 sequence is CASTSGRYRGPGTQYF. Written as DNA, the CDR3 is TGTGCCAGCACTTCCGGGCGGTACAGGGGGCCGGGGACCCAGTACTTC.

The gene calls are TRBV4-1 and TRBJ1-6, with D unclear. The CDR3 is made up of 15 amino acids. V lost 0 bases and J 10 bases, leaving 13 bases between the germline ends. In germline, CDR1 is MGHRA, CDR2 YSYEKL. In nucleotides, the CDR3 is TGCGCCAGCAGCCAAGAGTCGTTCCCCGAGTCACCCCTCCACTTT. This codes for CASSQESFPESPLHF.

The chain has TRBV4-3 and TRBJ2-1, with D hard to call. Germline CDR1 and CDR2: LGHNA and YSLEER. V lost 3 bases and J 7 bases, leaving 10 bases between the germline ends. The CDR3 consists of 13 residues. CDR3 DNA sequence: TGCGCCAGCAGCCACCGAACTTTGAATGAGCAGTTCTTC. Amino acids: CASSHRTLNEQFF.

The chain joins TRBV5-1 to TRBJ2-7, with TRBD2 as a possible D gene (6 bases). The germline CDR1 and CDR2 sequences are SGHRS and YFSETQ. The V end lost 4 bases, the J end lost 7 bases, and 18 bases lay between the germline ends. The CDR3 consists of 14 residues. CDR3 amino acids: CASSPETEGHEQYF. CDR3 sequence (DNA): TGCGCCAGCAGCCCGGAGACGGAGGGCCATGAGCAGTACTTC.

This clonotype has more than one count but fewer than ten. The genes are TRBV7-2 and TRBJ2-7; D gene ambiguous. The germline CDR1 and CDR2 sequences are SGHTA and FQGNSA. CDR3 size: 16 residues. V was clipped by 1 base and J by 6 bases, with 19 bases between them. Here the CDR3 reads CASSLGVRQPPFEQYF. Here the CDR3 DNA reads TGTGCCAGCAGCTTAGGGGTCAGACAACCTCCCTTCGAGCAGTACTTC.

This clonotype occurred once. V and J are TRBV28 and TRBJ2-3; possibly TRBD2 for D (7 bases). V was clipped by 7 bases and J by 1 base, with 18 bases between them. There are 16 residues in the CDR3. Germline CDR1 reads MDHEN; CDR2 reads SYDVKM. The CDR3: CASTFPRGGRTDTQYF. CDR3 sequence (DNA): TGTGCCAGCACCTTCCCGAGGGGGGGGCGCACAGATACGCAGTATTTT. The whole variable domain, remainder taken from reference TRBV28 and TRBJ2-3, is DVKVTQSSRYLVKRTGEKVFLECVQDMDHENMFWYRQDPGLGLRLIYFSYDVKMKEKGDIPEGYSVSREKKERFSLILESASTNQTSMYLCASTFPRGGRTDTQYFGPGTRLTVL.

Notes on this clonotype: An end of the junction differs from the germline gene, which may be a read error. V usage is TRBV12-3 or TRBV12-4 and J usage is TRBJ2-3, with a possible D match to TRBD2 (5 bases). The CDR3 spans 16 residues. The CDR3 DNA follows: TGTGCCTGCAGTTTAGCCTGGACCGGGGACACAGATACGCAGTATTTT. Translated, it gives CACSLAWTGDTDTQYF.

The gene calls are TRBV6-2 or TRBV6-3 and TRBJ1-5, with unresolved D. This CDR3 has 17 residues. Germline CDR1 and CDR2: MNHEY and SVGEGT. V shed 0 bases and J shed 0 bases, with 12 bases lying between them. Written as DNA, the CDR3 is TGTGCCAGCAGTTACTCTCCCGCTCCGTATAGCAATCAGCCCCAGCATTTT. Its protein product is CASSYSPAPYSNQPQHF.

The chain is built from TRBV9 and TRBJ1-5, with no clear D. Between the trimmed V and J ends, which lost 0 bases and 7 bases, there was a span of 11 bases. Looked up from germline, CDR1 is SGDLS and CDR2 is YYNGEE. The CDR3 consists of 14 residues. CDR3 sequence (DNA): TGTGCCAGCAGCGTAGGAGGAATCAAGCAGCCCCAGCATTTT. Residues: CASSVGGIKQPQHF. The full variable domain, with the rest looked up from reference TRBV9 and TRBJ1-5, is DSGVTQTPKHLITATGQRVTLRCSPRSGDLSVYWYQQSLDQGLQFLIQYYNGEERAKGNILERFSAQQFPDLHSELNLSSLELGDSALYFCASSVGGIKQPQHFGDGTRLSIL.

This chain links TRBV3-1 with TRBJ2-3; possible D gene TRBD1, 5 bases. Between the trimmed V and J ends, which lost 1 base and 7 bases, there was a span of 15 bases. The CDR3 loop spans 15 amino acids. CDR1 and CDR2 from the germline V gene are LGHDT and YNNKEL (reference sequence). The CDR3 reads CASSQGKQGPYTQYF. The CDR3 DNA sequence: TGTGCCAGCAGCCAAGGGAAGCAGGGCCCCTATACGCAGTATTTT.

The CDR3 sequence: CASSVGGERPYEQYF. In DNA, the CDR3 is TGTGCCAGCAGCGTAGGGGGGGAGCGCCCCTACGAGCAGTACTTC. The chain joins TRBV9 to TRBJ2-7; perhaps TRBD2 as D (6 bases). The germline gives CDR1 SGDLS, CDR2 YYNGEE. V was clipped by 0 bases and J by 2 bases, with 12 bases between them. The CDR3 is 15 residues long.

This clonotype was counted between two and nine times. The chain recombines TRBV24-1 with TRBJ2-1, with unresolved D. The ends were cut back, 3 bases at V and 2 bases at J, with 10 bases in the middle. The CDR3 runs 15 residues. Per germline, CDR1 KGHDR and CDR2 SFDVKD. The chain's CDR3 is CATSDPGSPYNEQFF. CDR3 DNA sequence: TGTGCCACCAGTGATCCCGGATCACCCTACAATGAGCAGTTCTTC.

The chain combines TRBV5-1 with TRBJ2-6; tentatively, D is TRBD2 (5 bases). Germline V gene lookup returns CDR1 SGHRS and CDR2 YFSETQ. CDR3 length: 16 residues. V lost 2 bases and J 0 bases, leaving 9 bases between the germline ends. CDR3 region: CASSLYGNSGANVLTF. The CDR3 region has the DNA TGCGCCAGCAGCTTATACGGGAACTCTGGGGCCAACGTCCTGACTTTC.

Regarding this clonotype: One end of the junction does not line up with germline, which may come from a read error. The chain employs TRBV4-3 and TRBJ2-5; no reliable D call. CDR1 is LGHNA and CDR2 is YSLEER in the germline V gene. The CDR3 covers 13 residues. CDR3 protein: CAGSQDSGSTQYF. The CDR3 DNA reads TGCGCCGGCAGCCAAGATAGTGGCAGCACCCAGTACTTC.

The chain is built from TRBV20-1 and TRBJ2-1, with D tentatively TRBD2 (5 bases). CDR3 length equals 12 residues. Germline loops: CDR1 DFQATT, CDR2 SNEGSKA (reference sequence). V lost 4 bases and J lost 10, with 14 bases in between. The DNA of the CDR3 is TGCAGTGCTAAGGACTCCGCACGCGAGCAGTTCTTC. It is translated as CSAKDSAREQFF.